One sample yielded the 10 T cell receptor beta chains listed below, sequenced in a study of preoperative IRX-2 immunotherapy in early breast cancer. TCRdb's table, derived via immunoSEQ multiplex PCR, lists solely in-frame clones and lacks some. The sample records fewer than 40,000 clones, roughly 89% being singletons. Treatment denoted: preoperative locoregional IRX-2 cytokine immunotherapy. The sequenced sample was tumor tissue, obtained after IRX-2 immunotherapy. The receptors stem from a human donor with breast cancer.

The J gene is TRBJ2-1, the V gene TRBV7-4; maybe TRBD2 (5 bases). V gave up 1 base and J gave up 2 bases, with 6 bases separating them. CDR1 and CDR2 (germline): SGHVT, SQSDAQ. This CDR3 comprises 14 residues. The CDR3 protein is CASSLGAAYNEQFF. The DNA for the CDR3 is TGTGCCAGCAGCTTAGGAGCGGCCTACAATGAGCAGTTCTTC.

The chain employs TRBV10-2 and TRBJ2-7, with D possibly being TRBD2 (5 bases). V was shortened by 8 bases and J by 3 bases, with 14 bases between the two germline ends. CDR3 size: 13 residues. Germline loops: CDR1 WSHSY, CDR2 SAAADI. CDR3 sequence (DNA): TGCGCCAGCGTAGACTACGCCATCTACGAGCAGTACTTC. It codes for CASVDYAIYEQYF.

The chain combines TRBV6-8 with TRBJ2-3; D gene unclear. V shed 2 bases and J shed 2 bases, with 8 bases lying between them. The CDR3 has 14 amino acids. Germline V CDR1 and CDR2: MNHGY, SAAAGT. CDR3 coding DNA: TGTGCCAGCAGTTACCCGGGCAACACAGATACGCAGTATTTT. It specifies CASSYPGNTDTQYF.

The V gene is TRBV18, the J gene TRBJ1-1; 8 nucleotides line up with TRBD1. Germline V CDR1 and CDR2: KGHSH, LQKENI. J lost 1 base, V lost 1 base, and 5 bases had no gene match. The CDR3 is 16 amino acids. Here the CDR3 reads CASSPLGDRGNTEAFF. The DNA of the CDR3 is TGTGCCAGCTCACCACTAGGAGACAGGGGGAACACTGAAGCTTTCTTT.

The chain links TRBV7-1 to TRBJ1-2, with D unclear. TRBV7-1 is marked as an open reading frame, function uncertain. V lost 5 bases, J lost 5 bases, and 12 bases lay in between. There are 13 residues in the CDR3. The CDR3 bases are TGTGCCAGCAGCCCCCGTGGGCAATATGGCTACACCTTC. As protein: CASSPRGQYGYTF.

The chain combines TRBV28 with TRBJ2-6; 7 bases match TRBD2. Germline CDR1 MDHEN, CDR2 SYDVKM. Trimming at V came to 6 bases and at J to 0 bases, leaving 8 bases not matched to a gene. The CDR3 runs 17 residues. The CDR3 protein is CASSPGTIGSGANVLTF. The CDR3 region has the DNA TGTGCCAGCAGCCCCGGGACTATCGGCTCTGGGGCCAACGTCCTGACTTTC.

The chain combines TRBV15 with TRBJ2-5; TRBD2 is a possible D gene (5 bases). This CDR3 region has 15 residues. Germline values: CDR1 LNHNV, CDR2 YYDKDF (reference sequence). Trimming removed 5 bases from V and 4 bases from J, with 17 bases in between. The CDR3 DNA reads TGTGCCACCAGCCGCACGGGTGTTGGGAGAGAGACCCAGTACTTC. It yields the protein CATSRTGVGRETQYF.

This chain joins TRBV6-7 and TRBJ1-2, with TRBD1 as a possible D gene (5 bases). TRBV6-7 is known as an ORF, though its function is uncertain. The CDR3 totals 15 residues. Between the trimmed V and J ends, which lost 5 bases and 4 bases, there was a span of 17 bases. CDR3 protein: CASSETISGIYGYTF. The CDR3 nucleotides read TGTGCCAGCAGTGAAACCATTTCAGGGATCTATGGCTACACCTTC.

For the CDR3, the DNA is TGTGCCAGCAGCCCTACTGGGGGCACAGATACGCAGTATTTT. Translating gives CASSPTGGTDTQYF. The chain carries TRBV11-3 and TRBJ2-3; no clear D gene. CDR3 size: 14 residues. CDR1 and CDR2 (germline): SGHNT, YENEEA. Trimming removed 5 bases at V and 1 base at J, with 10 bases between.

The chain couples TRBV7-8 to TRBJ2-7, with 8 bases that match TRBD1. J gave up 6 bases and V 1 base, and 8 bases lay outside the gene matches. This CDR3 contains 15 residues. Germline lookup yields CDR1 SGHVS and CDR2 FQNEAQ. DNA for the CDR3: TGTGCCAGCAGCTTAGATGTCAGGGGGCGCGGCGAGCAGTACTTC. Its protein is CASSLDVRGRGEQYF. The variable domain in full, completed from reference TRBV7-8 and TRBJ2-7, reads GAGVSQSPRYKVAKRGQDVALRCDPISGHVSLFWYQQALGQGPEFLTYFQNEAQLDKSGLPSDRFFAERPEGSVSTLKIQRTQQEDSAVYLCASSLDVRGRGEQYFGPGTRLTVT.